The text below deals with one T cell receptor (beta chain). No antigen is known for it. PCR involved 60 Vbeta and 13 Jbeta primers. Sequencing was performed with immunoSEQ multiplex PCR; in TCRdb, only in-frame clones are kept and a portion is missing. There are 200,000 to 250,000 clones in the sample; around 80% occur only once, and more than 0.45% lies in the top ten. The entry originates in a study of cytomegalovirus exposure and HLA in healthy donors. V was clipped by 4 bases and J by 2 bases; unmatched bases: 7. Germline V lookup: CDR1 SGHRS, CDR2 YFSETQ. The CDR3 has 15 amino acids. The study, taken as a whole, reports: An analysis that was carried out later associated some 17,000 TCR beta sequences with HLA alleles at 0.05 false discovery rate. Three chains tied to CMV proved CMV antigen-specific in vitro. What was likely a sequencing artifact was a cluster of highly shared sequence variants. In a later analysis, TCR beta V- and J-gene trimming was associated with a missense DCLRE1C variant.

The chain recombines TRBV5-1 with TRBJ1-1; 8 positions match TRBD1. This TCR came from a boy younger than 18 in good health and CMV-seronegative. The sample was PBMCs. The CDR3 region has the DNA TGCGCCAGCAGCGCCCGACAGGGGCGAAACACTGAAGCTTTCTTT. Translation: CASSARQGRNTEAFF.